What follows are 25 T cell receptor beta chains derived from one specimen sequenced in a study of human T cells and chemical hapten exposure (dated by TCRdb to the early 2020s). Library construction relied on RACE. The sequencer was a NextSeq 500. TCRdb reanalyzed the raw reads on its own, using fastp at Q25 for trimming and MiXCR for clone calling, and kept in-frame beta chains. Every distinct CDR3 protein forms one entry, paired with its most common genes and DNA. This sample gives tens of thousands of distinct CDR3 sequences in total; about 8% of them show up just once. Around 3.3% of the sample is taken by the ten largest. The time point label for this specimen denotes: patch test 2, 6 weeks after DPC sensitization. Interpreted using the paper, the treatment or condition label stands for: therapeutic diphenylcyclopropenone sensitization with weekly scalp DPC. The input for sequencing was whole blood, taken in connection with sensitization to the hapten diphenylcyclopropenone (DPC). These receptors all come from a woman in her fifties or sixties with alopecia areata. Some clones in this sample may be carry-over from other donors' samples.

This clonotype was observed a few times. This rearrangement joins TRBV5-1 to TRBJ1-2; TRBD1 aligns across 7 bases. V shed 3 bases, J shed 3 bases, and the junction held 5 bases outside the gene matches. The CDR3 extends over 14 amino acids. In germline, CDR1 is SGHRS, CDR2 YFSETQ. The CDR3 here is CASSWSTGDYGYTF. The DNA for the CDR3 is TGCGCCAGCAGCTGGTCCACAGGGGACTATGGCTACACCTTC.

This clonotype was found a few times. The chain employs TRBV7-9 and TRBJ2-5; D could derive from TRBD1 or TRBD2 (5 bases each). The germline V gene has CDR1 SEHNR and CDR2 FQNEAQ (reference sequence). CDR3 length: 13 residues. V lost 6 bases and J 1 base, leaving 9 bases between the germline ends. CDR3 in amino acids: CASRGPFQETQYF. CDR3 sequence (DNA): TGTGCCAGCAGGGGACCCTTCCAAGAGACCCAGTACTTC.

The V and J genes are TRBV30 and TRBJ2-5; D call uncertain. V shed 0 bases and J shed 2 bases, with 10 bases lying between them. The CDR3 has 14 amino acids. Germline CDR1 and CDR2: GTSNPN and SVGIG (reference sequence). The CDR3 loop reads CAWSVIPLQETQYF. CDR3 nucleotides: TGTGCCTGGAGTGTAATCCCCCTGCAAGAGACCCAGTACTTC.

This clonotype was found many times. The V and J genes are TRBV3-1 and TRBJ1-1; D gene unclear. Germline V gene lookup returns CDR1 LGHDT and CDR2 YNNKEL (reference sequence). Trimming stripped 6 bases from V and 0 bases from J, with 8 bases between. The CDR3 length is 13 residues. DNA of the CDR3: TGTGCCAGCAGTACCCGGTTGAACACTGAAGCTTTCTTT. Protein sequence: CASSTRLNTEAFF.

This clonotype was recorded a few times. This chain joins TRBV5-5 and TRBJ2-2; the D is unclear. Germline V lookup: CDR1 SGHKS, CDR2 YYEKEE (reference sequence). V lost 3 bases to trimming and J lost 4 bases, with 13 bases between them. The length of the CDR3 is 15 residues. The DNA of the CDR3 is TGTGCCAGCAGCTCGGTTGGGATTGGCACCGGGGAGCTGTTTTTT. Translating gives CASSSVGIGTGELFF.

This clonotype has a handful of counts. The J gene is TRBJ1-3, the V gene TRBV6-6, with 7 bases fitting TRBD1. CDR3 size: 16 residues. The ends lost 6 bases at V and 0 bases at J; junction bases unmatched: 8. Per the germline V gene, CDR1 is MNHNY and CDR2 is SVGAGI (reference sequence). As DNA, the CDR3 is TGTGCCAGCAGCGGGGGACAGTTCCACTCTGGAAACACCATATATTTT. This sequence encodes CASSGGQFHSGNTIYF.

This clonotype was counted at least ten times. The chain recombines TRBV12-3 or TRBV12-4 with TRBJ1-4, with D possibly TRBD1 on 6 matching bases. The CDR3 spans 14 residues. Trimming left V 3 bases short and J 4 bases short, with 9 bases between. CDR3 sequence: CASSLTGNNEKLFF. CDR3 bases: TGTGCCAGCAGTTTGACAGGAAATAATGAAAAACTGTTTTTT.

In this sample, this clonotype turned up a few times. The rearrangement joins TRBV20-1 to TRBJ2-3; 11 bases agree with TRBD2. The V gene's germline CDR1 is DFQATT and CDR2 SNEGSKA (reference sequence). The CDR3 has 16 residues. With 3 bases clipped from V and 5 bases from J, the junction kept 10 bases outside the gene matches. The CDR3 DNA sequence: TGCAGTGCTAGGCCGCAGACTAGCGGGATTGAAGATACGCAGTATTTT. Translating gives CSARPQTSGIEDTQYF.

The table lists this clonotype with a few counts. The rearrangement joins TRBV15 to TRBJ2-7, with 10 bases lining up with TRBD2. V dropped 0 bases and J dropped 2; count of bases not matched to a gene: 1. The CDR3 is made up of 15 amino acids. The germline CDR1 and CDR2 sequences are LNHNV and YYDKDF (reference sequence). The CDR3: CATSRDLAGAYEQYF. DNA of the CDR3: TGTGCCACCAGCAGAGATCTAGCGGGGGCCTACGAGCAGTACTTC.

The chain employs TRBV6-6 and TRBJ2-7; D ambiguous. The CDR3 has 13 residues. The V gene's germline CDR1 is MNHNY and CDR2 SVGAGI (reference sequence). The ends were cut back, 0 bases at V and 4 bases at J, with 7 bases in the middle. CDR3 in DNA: TGTGCCAGCAGTTACTCGAAGTCGTACGAGCAGTACTTC. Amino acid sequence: CASSYSKSYEQYF.

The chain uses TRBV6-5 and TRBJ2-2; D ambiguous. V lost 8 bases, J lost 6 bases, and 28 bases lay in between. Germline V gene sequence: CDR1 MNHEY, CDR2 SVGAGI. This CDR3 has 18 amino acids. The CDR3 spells CASARVSQIPGSPGELFF. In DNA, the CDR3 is TGTGCCAGCGCCCGGGTCTCTCAAATCCCGGGCAGCCCCGGGGAGCTGTTTTTT.

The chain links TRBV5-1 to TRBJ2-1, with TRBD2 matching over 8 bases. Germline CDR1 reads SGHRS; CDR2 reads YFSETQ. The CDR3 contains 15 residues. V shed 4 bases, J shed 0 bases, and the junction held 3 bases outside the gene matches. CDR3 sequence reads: CASSPGLVSYNEQFF. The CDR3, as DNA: TGCGCCAGCAGCCCGGGACTAGTCTCCTACAATGAGCAGTTCTTC.

The CDR3 sequence: CASSLFPSDTQYF. In nucleotides, the CDR3 is TGTGCCAGCAGCTTATTTCCATCCGATACGCAGTATTTT. J is TRBJ2-3 and V is TRBV7-2; D is unclear. The CDR3 extends over 13 amino acids. The germline V and J ends were trimmed by 2 bases and 6 bases, with 9 bases remaining between them. Germline loops: CDR1 SGHTA, CDR2 FQGNSA.

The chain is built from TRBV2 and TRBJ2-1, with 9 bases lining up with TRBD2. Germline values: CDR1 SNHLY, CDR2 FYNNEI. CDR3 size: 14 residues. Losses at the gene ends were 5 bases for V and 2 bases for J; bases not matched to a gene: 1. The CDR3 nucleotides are TGTGCCAGCAGTCTAGCGGGACCCTACAATGAGCAGTTCTTC. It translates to CASSLAGPYNEQFF.

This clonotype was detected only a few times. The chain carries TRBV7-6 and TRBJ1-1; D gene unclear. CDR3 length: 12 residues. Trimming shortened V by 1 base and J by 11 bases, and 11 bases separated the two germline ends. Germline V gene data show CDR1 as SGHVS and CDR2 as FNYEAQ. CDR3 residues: CASSLGGEGAFF. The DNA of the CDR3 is TGTGCCAGCAGCTTAGGTGGGGAAGGGGCTTTCTTT.

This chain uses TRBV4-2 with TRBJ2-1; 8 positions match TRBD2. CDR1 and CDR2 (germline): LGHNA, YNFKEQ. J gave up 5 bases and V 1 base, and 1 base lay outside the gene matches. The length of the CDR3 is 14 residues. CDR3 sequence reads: CASSQAGGNNEQFF. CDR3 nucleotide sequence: TGTGCCAGCAGCCAAGCGGGGGGGAACAATGAGCAGTTCTTC.

CDR3 in amino acids: CASSTYRGFTGELFF. The CDR3 nucleotides are TGTGCCAGCAGTACTTACAGGGGGTTCACCGGGGAGCTGTTTTTT. The chain has TRBV6-5 and TRBJ2-2, with 8 bases lining up with TRBD1. Trimming took 5 bases from V and 4 from J; bases not matched to a gene: 6. The CDR3 extends over 15 amino acids. Germline V gene sequence: CDR1 MNHEY, CDR2 SVGAGI.

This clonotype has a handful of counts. The chain's CDR3 is CSVFSGGTDTQYF. CDR3 nucleotide sequence: TGCAGCGTTTTTTCGGGGGGCACAGATACGCAGTATTTT. V usage is TRBV29-1 and J usage is TRBJ2-3; TRBD2 is a possible D gene (6 bases). This CDR3 has 13 amino acids. CDR1 and CDR2 (germline): SQVTM, ANQGSEA. V lost 5 bases to trimming and J lost 1 base, with 10 bases between them.

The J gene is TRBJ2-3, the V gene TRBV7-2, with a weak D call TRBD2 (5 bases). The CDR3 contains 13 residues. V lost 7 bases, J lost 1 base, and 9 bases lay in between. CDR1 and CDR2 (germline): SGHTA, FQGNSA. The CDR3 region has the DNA TGTGCCAGCATGCGGGCCGGCACAGATACGCAGTATTTT. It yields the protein CASMRAGTDTQYF.

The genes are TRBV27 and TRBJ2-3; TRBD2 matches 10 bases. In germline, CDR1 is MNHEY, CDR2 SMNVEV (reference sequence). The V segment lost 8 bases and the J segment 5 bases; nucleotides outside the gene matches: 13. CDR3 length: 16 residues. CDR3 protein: CASRRASGRAGDTQYF. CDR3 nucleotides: TGTGCCAGCCGTCGGGCCAGCGGGAGGGCGGGAGATACGCAGTATTTT.

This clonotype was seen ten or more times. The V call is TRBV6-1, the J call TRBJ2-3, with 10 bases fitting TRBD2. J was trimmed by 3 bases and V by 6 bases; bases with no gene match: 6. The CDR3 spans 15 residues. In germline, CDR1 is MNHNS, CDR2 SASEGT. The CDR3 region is CASRSSGSLTDTQYF. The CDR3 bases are TGTGCCAGCAGGTCTAGCGGGAGTTTGACAGATACGCAGTATTTT.

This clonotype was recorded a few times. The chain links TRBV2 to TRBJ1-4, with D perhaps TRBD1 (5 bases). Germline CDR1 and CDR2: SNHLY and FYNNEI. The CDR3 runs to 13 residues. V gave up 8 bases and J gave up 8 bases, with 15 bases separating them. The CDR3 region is CASLGGAREKLFF. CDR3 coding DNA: TGTGCCAGCTTGGGCGGGGCGCGGGAAAAACTGTTTTTT.

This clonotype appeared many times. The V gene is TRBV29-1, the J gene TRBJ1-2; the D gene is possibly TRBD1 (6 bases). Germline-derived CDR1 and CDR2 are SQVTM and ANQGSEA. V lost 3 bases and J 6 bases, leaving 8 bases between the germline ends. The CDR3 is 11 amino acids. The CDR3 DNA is TGCAGCGTTGACGCAGGGGATGGCTACACCTTC. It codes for CSVDAGDGYTF.

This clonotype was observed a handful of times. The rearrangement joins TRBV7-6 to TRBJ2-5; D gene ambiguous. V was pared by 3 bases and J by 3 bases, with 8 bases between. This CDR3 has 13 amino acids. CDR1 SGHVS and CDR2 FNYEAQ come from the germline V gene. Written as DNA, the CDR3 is TGTGCCAGCAGCTTCGACGCGGAAGAGACCCAGTACTTC. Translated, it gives CASSFDAEETQYF.

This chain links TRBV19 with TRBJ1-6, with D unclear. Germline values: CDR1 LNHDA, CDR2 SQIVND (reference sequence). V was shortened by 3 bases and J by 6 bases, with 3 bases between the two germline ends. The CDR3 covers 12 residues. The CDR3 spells CASSIANSPLHF. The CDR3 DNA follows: TGTGCCAGTAGTATCGCTAATTCACCCCTCCACTTT.